The entry that follows covers one TCR beta chain sequence. Its matching antigen is unknown. The data originate from a study of radiation and T cells in renal cell carcinoma. Study observations and caveats: No pretreatment tumor biopsies were available for baseline clonotypes. In blood, top tumor clones expanded by 2 weeks, shrinking by 4.

The time point was: baseline pretreatment blood. Regarding treatment: 15 Gy SBRT to primary tumor, nephrectomy 4 weeks later. After SBRT, blood was collected at 2 and 4 weeks, plus baseline. This renal cell carcinoma was of the clear cell type. Here immunoSEQ multiplex PCR was the method, and the copy in TCRdb shows in-frame clones only, minus some. The table has roughly 100,000 clones, 86% seen once; the top ten hold approximately 8.4%. There are 18 residues in the CDR3. The germline CDR1 and CDR2 sequences are SGDLS and YYNGEE. V shed 2 bases and J 2 bases; nucleotides not matched to a gene: 8. This receptor was obtained from a man in his fifties or sixties with renal cell carcinoma. Material: blood, obtained from a patient whose treatment included radiotherapy and nephrectomy. V usage is TRBV9 and J usage is TRBJ2-3; TRBD2 aligns across 13 bases. CDR3 DNA sequence: TGTGCCAGCAGCGTTCAGGGGACTAGCGGGATGGTCACAGATACGCAGTATTTT. Its translation is CASSVQGTSGMVTDTQYF.